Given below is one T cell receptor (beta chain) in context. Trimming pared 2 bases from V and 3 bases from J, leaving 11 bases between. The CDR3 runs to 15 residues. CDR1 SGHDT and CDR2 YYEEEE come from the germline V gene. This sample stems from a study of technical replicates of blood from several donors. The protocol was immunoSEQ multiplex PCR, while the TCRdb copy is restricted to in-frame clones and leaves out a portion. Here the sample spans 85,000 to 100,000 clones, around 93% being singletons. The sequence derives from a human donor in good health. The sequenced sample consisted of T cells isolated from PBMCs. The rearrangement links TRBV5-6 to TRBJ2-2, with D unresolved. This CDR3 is CASSFENLYTGELFF. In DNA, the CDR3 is TGTGCCAGCAGCTTCGAGAATCTCTACACCGGGGAGCTGTTTTTT. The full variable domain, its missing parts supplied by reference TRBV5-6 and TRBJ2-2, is DAGVTQSPTHLIKTRGQQVTLRCSPKSGHDTVSWYQQALGQGPQFIFQYYEEEERQRGNFPDRFSGHQFPNYSSELNVNALLLGDSALYLCASSFENLYTGELFFGEGSRLTVL.